Described below is a single T cell receptor beta chain sequence and its context. Its target is unknown. The repertoire was sequenced with immunoSEQ multiplex PCR; TCRdb's copy has only in-frame clones and lacks some. Among 90,000 to 110,000 clones listed, around 93% were seen once. The entry originates in a study of siplizumab effects on memory and regulatory T cells. Study conclusions and caveats: Unstimulated subsets accounted for the mapping of only a minor share of the clones that were alloreactive. The Treg-derived share of mappable alloreactive CD4+ clones averaged about 69% with siplizumab and 26.9% in controls. Tregs proliferating in siplizumab cultures lacked confirmation of their suppressive function. The authors could not assign a naive or memory phenotype to roughly 80-95% of proliferating CD4+ or CD8+ clones.

The V gene lost 0 bases and the J gene lost 3 bases, with 10 bases spanning the gap. CDR1 and CDR2 (germline): SGHRS, YFSETQ. The CDR3 runs to 15 residues. The rearrangement joins TRBV5-1 to TRBJ1-3; D perhaps matches TRBD1 (5 bases). The material sequenced was CD4+ T cells sorted from blood. The sequence came from a human donor in good health. The chain's CDR3 is CASSLAPGLGNTIYF. The CDR3 region has the DNA TGCGCCAGCAGCTTGGCGCCAGGGCTTGGAAACACCATATATTTT.